This T cell receptor beta chain was captured by sequencing in a study of T cell responses to AZD1222 COVID-19 vaccine. Profiling relied on immunoSEQ multiplex PCR, and the TCRdb table lists in-frame clones only, not all of them. Counted here are 190,000 or so clones, 90% to 95% occurring once; the ten biggest clones make up around 3.5%. The sequenced sample was peripheral blood, obtained 28 days after the second AZD1222 dose. This TCR was sampled from an adult who received the AZD1222 COVID-19 vaccine.

The CDR3 region is CASSLVFGVSYNEQFF. The CDR3 nucleotides are TGTGCCAGCAGCTTAGTCTTCGGGGTCTCCTACAATGAGCAGTTCTTC. The chain recombines TRBV7-3 with TRBJ2-1; tentatively, D is TRBD2 (5 bases). Germline values: CDR1 SGHTA, CDR2 FQGTGA. Trimming took off 2 bases at V and 0 bases at J, with 11 bases between the two ends. This CDR3 spans 16 amino acids.